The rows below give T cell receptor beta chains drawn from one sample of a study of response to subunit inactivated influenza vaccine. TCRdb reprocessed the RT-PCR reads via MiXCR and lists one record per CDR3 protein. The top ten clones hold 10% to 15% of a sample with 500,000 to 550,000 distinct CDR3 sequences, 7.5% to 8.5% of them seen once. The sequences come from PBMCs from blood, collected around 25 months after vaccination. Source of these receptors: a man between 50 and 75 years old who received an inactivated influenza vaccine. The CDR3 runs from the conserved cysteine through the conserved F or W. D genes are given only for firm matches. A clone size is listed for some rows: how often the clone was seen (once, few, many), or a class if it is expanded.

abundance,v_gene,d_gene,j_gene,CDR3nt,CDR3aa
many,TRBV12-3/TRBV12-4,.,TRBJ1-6,TGTGCCAGCAGTTTGAGGGGCAATAATTCACCCCTCCACTTT,CASSLRGNNSPLHF
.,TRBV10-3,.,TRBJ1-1,TGTGCCGCCAACAGGGCTGAGAACACTGAAGCTTTCTTT,CAANRAENTEAFF
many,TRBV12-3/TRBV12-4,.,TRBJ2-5,TGTGCCAGCAGTTTGGCCCGGACTTACCAGTACTTC,CASSLARTYQYF
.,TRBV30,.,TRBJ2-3,TGTGCCTGGAGTGCATTTCGGGGACCCCGTAGCACAGATACGCAGTATTTT,CAWSAFRGPRSTDTQYF
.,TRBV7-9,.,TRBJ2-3,TGTGCCAGCAGCAGCCGGGACCGGGGGACAGATACGCAGTATTTT,CASSSRDRGTDTQYF
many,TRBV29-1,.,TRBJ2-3,TGCAGCGTTGCGGGCAGGACCACAGATACGCAGTATTTT,CSVAGRTTDTQYF
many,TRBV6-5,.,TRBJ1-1,TGTGCCAGCAGGTCACTGGGCACTGAAGCTTTCTTT,CASRSLGTEAFF
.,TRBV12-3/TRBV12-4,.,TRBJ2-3,TGTGCCAGCAGCAAGGGGGGCAAAAACACAGATACGCAGTATTTT,CASSKGGKNTDTQYF
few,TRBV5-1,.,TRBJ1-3,TGCGCCAGCAGCTTGACCTCCGGGCCCCGCGCAGCAGGAAACACCATATATTTT,CASSLTSGPRAAGNTIYF
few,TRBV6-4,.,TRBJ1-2,TGTGCCAGCAGTAACTCCTACGGGGGCTACACCTTC,CASSNSYGGYTF
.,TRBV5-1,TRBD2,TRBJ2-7,TGCGCCAGCAGCTTGGCTCTTAGCGGGAGGGACGAGCAGTACTTC,CASSLALSGRDEQYF